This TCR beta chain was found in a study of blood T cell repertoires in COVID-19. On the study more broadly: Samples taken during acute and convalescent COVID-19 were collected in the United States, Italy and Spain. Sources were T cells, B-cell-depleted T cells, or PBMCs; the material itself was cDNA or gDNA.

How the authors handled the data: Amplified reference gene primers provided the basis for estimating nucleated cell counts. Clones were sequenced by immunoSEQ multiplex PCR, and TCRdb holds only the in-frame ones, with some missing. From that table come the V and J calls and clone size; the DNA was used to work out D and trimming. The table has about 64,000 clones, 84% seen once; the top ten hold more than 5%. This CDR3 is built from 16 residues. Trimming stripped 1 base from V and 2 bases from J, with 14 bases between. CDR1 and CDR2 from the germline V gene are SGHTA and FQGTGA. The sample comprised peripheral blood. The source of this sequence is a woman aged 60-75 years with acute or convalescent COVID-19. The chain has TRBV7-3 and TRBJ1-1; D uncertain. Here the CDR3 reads CASSLRAGIQNTEAFF. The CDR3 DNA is TGTGCCAGCAGCTTAAGGGCGGGGATTCAAAACACTGAAGCTTTCTTT.